The text below deals with one TCR beta chain. Antigen: not known. The CDR3 length is 15 residues. Germline V CDR1 and CDR2: LGHDT, YNNKEL (reference sequence). V gave up 0 bases and J gave up 6 bases, with 15 bases separating them. The data derive from a study of T cells after yellow fever vaccination. The 5'RACE template-switching step produced TCR cDNA and added a universal primer site and UMIs. MiXCR, applied by TCRdb to the 5' RACE reads, yields one record per CDR3 protein. This table holds about 580,000 distinct CDR3 sequences, roughly 17% found once. Study-level points and caveats: Peaking on day 5 versus 15, the secondary response was faster but weaker. Contamination by abundant bulk-population clonotypes could be present in FACS-sorted repertoires. Post-booster repertoires again held most primary-vaccination clones (about 95% CD4, about 90% CD8).

V is TRBV3-1 and J is TRBJ2-7, with D unclear. This sample comprised PBMCs, obtained about 5 days after the first yellow fever vaccination. This TCR came from a man aged 18 to 35 who received the YFV17D yellow fever vaccine. DNA of the CDR3: TGTGCCAGCAGCCAAGAAGTCGCGGTCCTCCGCGAGCAGTACTTC. Amino acids: CASSQEVAVLREQYF.